A few counts support the clone carrying this T cell receptor (beta chain). Amplified TCR beta CDR3 regions derived from RNA transcripts. RT-PCR in the first round (using the HTBI primer set) targeted the TCR CDR3. TCRdb ran MiXCR on the multiplex PCR reads and lists one entry per CDR3 protein. The table records approximately 490,000 distinct CDR3 sequences, about 22% of them present only once. Patients with uncontrolled infections, other autoimmune diseases, pregnancy or lactation were excluded. Clinicians diagnosed patients from clinical symptoms, serum thyroxine and TRAb, thyroid ultrasound and orbital computed tomography. These data originate in a study of T cells in Graves' hyperthyroidism and ophthalmopathy. The CDR3 totals 16 residues. V shed 4 bases and J 1 base; nucleotides not matched to a gene: 4. Germline V lookup: CDR1 SGHAT, CDR2 FQNNGV.

The origin of this receptor is an older woman with Graves' ophthalmopathy. The specimen sequenced was blood. The chain carries TRBV11-2 and TRBJ2-6, with 7 bases lining up with TRBD1. CDR3 in DNA: TGTGCCAGCAGCTGGTACAGGGGATCTGGGGCCAACGTCCTGACTTTC. It specifies CASSWYRGSGANVLTF.